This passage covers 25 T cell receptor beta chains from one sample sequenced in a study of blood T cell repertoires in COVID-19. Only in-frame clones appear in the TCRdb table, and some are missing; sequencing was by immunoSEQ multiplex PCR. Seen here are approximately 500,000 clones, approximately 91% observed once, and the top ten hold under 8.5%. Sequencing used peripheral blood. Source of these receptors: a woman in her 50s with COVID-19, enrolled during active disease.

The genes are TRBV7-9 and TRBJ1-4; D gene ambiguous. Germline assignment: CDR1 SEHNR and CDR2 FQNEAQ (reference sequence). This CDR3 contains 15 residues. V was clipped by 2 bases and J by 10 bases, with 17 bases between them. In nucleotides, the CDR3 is TGTGCCAGCAGCTTACACTCGTCGGGAATCGGAAAACTGTTTTTT. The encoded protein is CASSLHSSGIGKLFF.

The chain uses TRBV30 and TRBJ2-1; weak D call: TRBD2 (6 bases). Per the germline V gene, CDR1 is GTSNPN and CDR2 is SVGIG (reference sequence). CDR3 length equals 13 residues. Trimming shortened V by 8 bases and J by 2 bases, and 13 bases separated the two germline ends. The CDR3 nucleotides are TGTGCCGGGCGGGGCGGCCCCTACAATGAGCAGTTCTTC. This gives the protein CAGRGGPYNEQFF.

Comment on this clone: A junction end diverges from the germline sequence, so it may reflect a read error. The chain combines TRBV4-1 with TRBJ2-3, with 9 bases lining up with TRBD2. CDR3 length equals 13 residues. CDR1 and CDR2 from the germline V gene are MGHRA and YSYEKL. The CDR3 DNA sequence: TGCGCCAGCAGCCAAGTTCCTAGCGGGGCCAGAAATTTT. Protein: CASSQVPSGARNF.

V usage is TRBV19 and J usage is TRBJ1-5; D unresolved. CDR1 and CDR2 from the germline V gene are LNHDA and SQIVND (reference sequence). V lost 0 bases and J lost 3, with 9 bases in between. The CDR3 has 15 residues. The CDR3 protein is CASSIDETLNQPQHF. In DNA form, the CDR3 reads TGTGCCAGTAGTATAGACGAGACACTCAATCAGCCCCAGCATTTT.

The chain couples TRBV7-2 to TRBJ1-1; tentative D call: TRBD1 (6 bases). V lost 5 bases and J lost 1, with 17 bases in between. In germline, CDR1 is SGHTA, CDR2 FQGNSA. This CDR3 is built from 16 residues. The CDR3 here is CASSPQGQGRNTEAFF. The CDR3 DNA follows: TGTGCCAGCAGCCCCCAGGGGCAGGGCCGGAACACTGAAGCTTTCTTT.

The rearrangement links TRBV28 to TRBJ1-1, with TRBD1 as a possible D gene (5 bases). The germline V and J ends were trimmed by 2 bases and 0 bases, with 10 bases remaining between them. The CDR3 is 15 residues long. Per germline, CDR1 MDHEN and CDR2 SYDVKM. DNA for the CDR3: TGTGCCAGCAGTTTAATCGGGACTATGAACACTGAAGCTTTCTTT. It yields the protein CASSLIGTMNTEAFF.

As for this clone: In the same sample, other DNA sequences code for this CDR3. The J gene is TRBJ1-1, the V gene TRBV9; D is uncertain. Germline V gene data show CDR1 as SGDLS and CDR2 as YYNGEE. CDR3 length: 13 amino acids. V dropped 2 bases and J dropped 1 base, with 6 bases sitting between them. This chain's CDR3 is CASSVRGNTEAFF. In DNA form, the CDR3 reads TGTGCCAGCAGCGTTCGGGGGAACACTGAAGCTTTCTTT.

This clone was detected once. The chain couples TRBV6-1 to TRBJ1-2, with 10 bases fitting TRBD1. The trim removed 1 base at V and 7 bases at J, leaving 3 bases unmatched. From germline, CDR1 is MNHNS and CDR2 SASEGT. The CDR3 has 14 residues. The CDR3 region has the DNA TGTGCCAGCAGTGAAGGACAGGGGGCGGGTGGCTACACCTTC. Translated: CASSEGQGAGGYTF.

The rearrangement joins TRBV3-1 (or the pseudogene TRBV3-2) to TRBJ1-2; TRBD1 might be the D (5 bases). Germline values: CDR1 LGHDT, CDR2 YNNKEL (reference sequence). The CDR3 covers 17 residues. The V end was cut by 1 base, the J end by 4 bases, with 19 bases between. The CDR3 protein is CASSQVPGPYFGYGYTF. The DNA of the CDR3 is TGTGCCAGCAGCCAAGTACCAGGGCCCTATTTTGGCTATGGCTACACCTTC.

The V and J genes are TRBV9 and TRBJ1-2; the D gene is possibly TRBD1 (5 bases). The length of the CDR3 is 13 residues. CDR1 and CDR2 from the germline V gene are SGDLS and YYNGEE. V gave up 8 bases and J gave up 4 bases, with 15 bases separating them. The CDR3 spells CASTGGFGYGYTF. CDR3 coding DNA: TGTGCCAGTACCGGGGGGTTTGGCTATGGCTACACCTTC.

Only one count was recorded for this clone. The CDR3 sequence is CASSQEGGGPLKTQYF. In DNA, the CDR3 is TGCGCCAGCAGCCAAGAAGGAGGGGGCCCGCTGAAGACCCAGTACTTC. The rearrangement joins TRBV4-1 to TRBJ2-5, with D possibly being TRBD1 (7 bases). CDR1 and CDR2 (germline): MGHRA, YSYEKL. The CDR3 contains 16 residues. Trimming cost V 0 bases and J 6 bases, with 17 bases left between them.

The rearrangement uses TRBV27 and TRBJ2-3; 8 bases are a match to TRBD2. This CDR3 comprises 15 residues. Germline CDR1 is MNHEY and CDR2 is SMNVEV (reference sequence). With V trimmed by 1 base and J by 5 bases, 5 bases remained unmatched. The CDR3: CASSLYSGARDTQYF. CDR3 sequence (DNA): TGTGCCAGCAGTTTATATAGCGGGGCAAGAGATACGCAGTATTTT.

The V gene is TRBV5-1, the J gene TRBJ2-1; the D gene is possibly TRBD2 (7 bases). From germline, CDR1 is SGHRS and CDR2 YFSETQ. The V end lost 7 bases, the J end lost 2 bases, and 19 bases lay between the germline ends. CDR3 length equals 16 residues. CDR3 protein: CASCRGGGTTYNEQFF. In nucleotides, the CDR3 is TGCGCCAGCTGCCGTGGGGGCGGGACTACCTACAATGAGCAGTTCTTC.

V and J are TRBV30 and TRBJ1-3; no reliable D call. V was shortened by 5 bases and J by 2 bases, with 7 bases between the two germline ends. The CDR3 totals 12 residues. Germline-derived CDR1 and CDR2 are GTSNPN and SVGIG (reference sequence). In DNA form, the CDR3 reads TGTGCCTGGGGTCCAACTGGAAACACCATATATTTT. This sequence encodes CAWGPTGNTIYF.

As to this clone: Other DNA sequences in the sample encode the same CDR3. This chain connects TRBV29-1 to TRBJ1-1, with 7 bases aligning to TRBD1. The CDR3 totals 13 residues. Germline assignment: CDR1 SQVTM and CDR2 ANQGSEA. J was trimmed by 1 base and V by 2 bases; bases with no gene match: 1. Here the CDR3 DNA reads TGCAGCGTTGAAAGACAGGGGAACACTGAAGCTTTCTTT. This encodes CSVERQGNTEAFF.

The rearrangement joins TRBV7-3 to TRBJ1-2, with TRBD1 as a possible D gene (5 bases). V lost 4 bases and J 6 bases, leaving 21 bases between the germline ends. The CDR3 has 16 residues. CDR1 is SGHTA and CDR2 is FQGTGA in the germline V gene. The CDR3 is CASSSHRDFKPDGYTF. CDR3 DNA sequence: TGTGCCAGCAGCTCACACCGGGACTTCAAACCCGATGGCTACACCTTC.

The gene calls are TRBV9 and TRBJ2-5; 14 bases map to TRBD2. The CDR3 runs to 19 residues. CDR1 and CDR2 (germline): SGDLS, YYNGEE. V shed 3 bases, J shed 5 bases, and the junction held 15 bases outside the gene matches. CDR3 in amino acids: CASSAGLAGGLGFGETQYF. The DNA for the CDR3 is TGTGCCAGCAGCGCCGGACTAGCGGGGGGACTAGGATTCGGGGAGACCCAGTACTTC.

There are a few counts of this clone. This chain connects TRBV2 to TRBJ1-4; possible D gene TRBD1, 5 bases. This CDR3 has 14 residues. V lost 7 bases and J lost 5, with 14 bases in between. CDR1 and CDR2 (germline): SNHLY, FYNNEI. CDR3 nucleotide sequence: TGTGCCAGCAAGATTGACAGTCGGAATGAAAAACTGTTTTTT. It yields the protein CASKIDSRNEKLFF.

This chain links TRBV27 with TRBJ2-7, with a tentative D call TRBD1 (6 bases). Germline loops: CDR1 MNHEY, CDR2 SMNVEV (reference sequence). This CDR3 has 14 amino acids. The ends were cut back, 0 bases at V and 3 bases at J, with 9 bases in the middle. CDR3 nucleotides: TGTGCCAGCAGTTTATCGAGCAGGGGCTACGAGCAGTACTTC. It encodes CASSLSSRGYEQYF.

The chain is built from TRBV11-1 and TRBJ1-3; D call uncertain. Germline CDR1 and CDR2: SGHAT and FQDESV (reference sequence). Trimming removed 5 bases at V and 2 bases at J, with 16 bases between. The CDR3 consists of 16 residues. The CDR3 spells CASSGPTVVTGNTIYF. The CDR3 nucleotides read TGTGCCAGCAGCGGCCCAACAGTGGTGACTGGAAACACCATATATTTT.

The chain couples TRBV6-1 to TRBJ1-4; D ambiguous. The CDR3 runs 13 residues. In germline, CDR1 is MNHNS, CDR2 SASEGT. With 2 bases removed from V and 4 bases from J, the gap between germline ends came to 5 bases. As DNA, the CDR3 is TGTGCCAGCAGTGAAACAGTTAATGAAAAACTGTTTTTT. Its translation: CASSETVNEKLFF.

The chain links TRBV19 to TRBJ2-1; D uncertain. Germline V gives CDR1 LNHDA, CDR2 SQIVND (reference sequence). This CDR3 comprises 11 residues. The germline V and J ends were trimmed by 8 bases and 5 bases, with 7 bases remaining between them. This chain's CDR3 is CASRRNNEQFF. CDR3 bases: TGTGCCAGTCGGAGAAACAATGAGCAGTTCTTC.

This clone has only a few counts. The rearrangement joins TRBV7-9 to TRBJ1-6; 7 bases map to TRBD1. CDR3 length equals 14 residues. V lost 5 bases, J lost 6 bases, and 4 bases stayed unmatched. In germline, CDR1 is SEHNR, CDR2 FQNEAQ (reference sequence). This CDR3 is CASSPGQVNSPLHF. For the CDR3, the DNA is TGTGCCAGCAGCCCCGGACAGGTTAATTCACCCCTCCACTTT.

DNA for the CDR3: TGTGCCAGCAGTTTGGAGTATTCACCCCTCCACTTT. This translates into CASSLEYSPLHF. The chain employs TRBV28 and TRBJ1-6; D unresolved. V was cut by 3 bases and J by 8 bases, with 5 bases left in between. CDR1 is MDHEN, CDR2 SYDVKM, per germline. The CDR3 has 12 amino acids. The full variable domain, completed using reference TRBV28 and TRBJ1-6, is DVKVTQSSRYLVKRTGEKVFLECVQDMDHENMFWYRQDPGLGLRLIYFSYDVKMKEKGDIPEGYSVSREKKERFSLILESASTNQTSMYLCASSLEYSPLHFGNGTRLTVT.

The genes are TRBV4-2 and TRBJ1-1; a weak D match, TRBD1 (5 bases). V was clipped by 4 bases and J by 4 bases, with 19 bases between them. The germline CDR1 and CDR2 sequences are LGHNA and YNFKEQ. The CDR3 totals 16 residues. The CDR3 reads CASSPAGGGGVTEAFF. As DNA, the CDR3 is TGTGCCAGCAGCCCTGCCGGAGGTGGAGGGGTCACTGAAGCTTTCTTT.